The 10 T cell receptor beta chains below come from one sample, sequenced in a study of cytomegalovirus exposure and HLA in healthy donors. Measured with immunoSEQ multiplex PCR; TCRdb has only the in-frame clones, and not every one. The repertoire holds roughly 220,000 clones, 85% to 95% seen once, with 1% to 1.2% in the top ten. Sequenced input: PBMCs. The receptors here all came from a woman in her late teens or twenties in good health and CMV-seronegative.

V gene TRBV7-9 combines with J gene TRBJ1-3; D remains unclear. Trimming shortened V by 2 bases and J by 4 bases, and 6 bases separated the two germline ends. Germline loops: CDR1 SEHNR, CDR2 FQNEAQ (reference sequence). CDR3 length: 13 amino acids. The CDR3 nucleotides are TGTGCCAGCAGCTTAAGCGGGGGAAACACCATATATTTT. This sequence encodes CASSLSGGNTIYF.

The V gene is TRBV5-3, the J gene TRBJ2-1; TRBD2 agrees at 11 bases. TRBV5-3 is assigned to the ORF class and has an uncertain function. This CDR3 region has 17 residues. Trimming at V came to 0 bases and at J to 2 bases, leaving 4 bases not matched to a gene. The CDR3 sequence is CARSLDLAGGTYNEQFF. The CDR3 DNA follows: TGTGCCAGAAGCTTGGATCTAGCGGGAGGCACCTACAATGAGCAGTTCTTC.

This clone has a single count. The chain uses TRBV30 and TRBJ2-7; 10 nucleotides match TRBD1. The CDR3 is made up of 15 amino acids. Germline lookup yields CDR1 GTSNPN and CDR2 SVGIG (reference sequence). Germline trimming cut 3 bases from V and 6 bases from J; bases unmatched to any gene: 11. In DNA, the CDR3 is TGTGCCTGGAGGGATCCAAGACAGGGGGCGCCCGAGCAGTACTTC. It codes for CAWRDPRQGAPEQYF.

The rearrangement links TRBV4-2 to TRBJ2-2; D call uncertain. Germline V gene data show CDR1 as LGHNA and CDR2 as YNFKEQ. The CDR3 totals 12 residues. Trimming stripped 5 bases from V and 6 bases from J, with 7 bases between. For the CDR3, the DNA is TGTGCCAGCAGCTGGAGTTCCGGGGAGCTGTTTTTT. This encodes CASSWSSGELFF.

This sequence joins TRBV7-9 and TRBJ1-1; D unclear. Germline CDR1 is SEHNR and CDR2 is FQNEAQ (reference sequence). V was cut by 1 base and J by 4 bases, with 10 bases left in between. CDR3 size: 14 residues. The CDR3 sequence: CASSLDVWSTEAFF. The CDR3 DNA follows: TGTGCCAGCAGCTTAGACGTCTGGAGCACTGAAGCTTTCTTT.

This chain links TRBV4-2 with TRBJ1-1; 7 bases fit TRBD1. The junction had 16 bases not matched to a gene; V was cut back by 3 bases and J by 3 bases. The germline CDR1 and CDR2 sequences are LGHNA and YNFKEQ. The CDR3 is made up of 18 amino acids. The CDR3 DNA reads as TGTGCCAGCAGCCAGACCACAGCGAGGGGCAGGGGGGACACTGAAGCTTTCTTT. Its translation is CASSQTTARGRGDTEAFF.

J is TRBJ1-3 and V is TRBV28; tentative D call: TRBD1 (6 bases). V was cut by 7 bases and J by 2 bases, with 21 bases left in between. Per germline, CDR1 MDHEN and CDR2 SYDVKM. There are 17 residues in the CDR3. The DNA for the CDR3 is TGTGCCAGCATCTTGGGGACAACCGGAATGGCTGGAAACACCATATATTTT. Its protein product is CASILGTTGMAGNTIYF.

This chain connects TRBV6-5 to TRBJ2-7, with D maybe TRBD1 (6 bases). In germline, CDR1 is MNHEY, CDR2 SVGAGI. The CDR3 has 16 residues. V was shortened by 2 bases and J by 0 bases, with 14 bases between the two germline ends. The CDR3 protein is CASSYRQVARSYEQYF. The CDR3 DNA follows: TGTGCCAGCAGTTACCGACAGGTTGCTCGCTCCTACGAGCAGTACTTC.

This chain connects TRBV5-8 to TRBJ1-1; D is perhaps TRBD1 (5 bases). CDR1 and CDR2 (germline): SGHTS, YDEGEE. Trimming stripped 2 bases from V and 1 base from J, with 9 bases between. The CDR3 covers 14 residues. The CDR3 sequence is CASSFTGANTEAFF. In DNA, the CDR3 is TGTGCCAGCAGCTTTACAGGAGCGAACACTGAAGCTTTCTTT.

This chain links TRBV5-1 with TRBJ1-2; D is unclear. The CDR3 consists of 13 residues. Trimming removed 2 bases from V and 8 bases from J, with 13 bases in between. Germline V CDR1 and CDR2: SGHRS, YFSETQ. In DNA form, the CDR3 reads TGCGCCAGCAGCTTAGCCGGGTCCGGCGGCTACACCTTC. Translation gives CASSLAGSGGYTF. Looking up the rest from reference TRBV5-1 and TRBJ1-2 gives the full variable domain: KAGVTQTPRYLIKTRGQQVTLSCSPISGHRSVSWYQQTPGQGLQFLFEYFSETQRNKGNFPGRFSGRQFSNSRSEMNVSTLELGDSALYLCASSLAGSGGYTFGSGTRLTVV.